A selection of T cell receptor beta chains follows, all from one sample in a study of cytomegalovirus exposure and HLA in healthy donors. Here immunoSEQ multiplex PCR was the method, and the copy in TCRdb shows in-frame clones only, minus some. The top ten clones hold under 4% of a sample with approximately 150,000 clones, 79% of them seen once. The sample comprised PBMCs. The receptor set was obtained from a human donor in good health. Both conserved end residues are part of each CDR3. Fields, in order: V gene, clone size, D gene, J gene, CDR3 protein, CDR3 DNA. A D gene is named only where the DNA matches it firmly. Clone size is shown for a subset of rows, as once, few, many or a class of expanded clone.

v_gene: TRBV14
abundance: NA
d_gene: NA
j_gene: TRBJ1-2
CDR3aa: CASSQAGNGYTF
CDR3nt: TGTGCCAGCAGCCAAGCAGGGAATGGCTACACCTTC

v_gene: TRBV23-1
abundance: NA
d_gene: NA
j_gene: TRBJ1-2
CDR3aa: CASSQGAPNYGYTF
CDR3nt: TGCGCCAGCAGTCAGGGGGCACCAAACTATGGCTACACCTTC

v_gene: TRBV7-8
abundance: NA
d_gene: NA
j_gene: TRBJ2-5
CDR3aa: CASSFHLETQYF
CDR3nt: TGTGCCAGCAGCTTTCATTTGGAGACCCAGTACTTC

v_gene: TRBV9
abundance: NA
d_gene: NA
j_gene: TRBJ1-1
CDR3aa: CASSVEPGRFTEAFF
CDR3nt: TGTGCCAGCAGCGTAGAGCCAGGGCGTTTCACTGAAGCTTTCTTT

v_gene: TRBV4-1
abundance: NA
d_gene: NA
j_gene: TRBJ2-1
CDR3aa: CASSQRSPNLRSSYNEQFF
CDR3nt: TGCGCCAGCAGCCAGCGGTCGCCAAACCTTAGGAGCTCCTACAATGAGCAGTTCTTC

v_gene: TRBV2
abundance: NA
d_gene: NA
j_gene: TRBJ2-7
CDR3aa: CASSEWPHEQYF
CDR3nt: TGTGCCAGCAGTGAGTGGCCCCACGAGCAGTACTTC

v_gene: TRBV7-9
abundance: once
d_gene: NA
j_gene: TRBJ2-3
CDR3aa: CASSQTSTESTDTQYF
CDR3nt: TGTGCCAGCAGCCAAACTAGCACGGAAAGCACAGATACGCAGTATTTT

v_gene: TRBV11-1
abundance: few
d_gene: NA
j_gene: TRBJ2-7
CDR3aa: CASSNAPGNEQYF
CDR3nt: TGTGCCAGCAGCAACGCCCCCGGGAACGAGCAGTACTTC

v_gene: TRBV4-1
abundance: once
d_gene: NA
j_gene: TRBJ1-2
CDR3aa: CASSQDAGVGGYTF
CDR3nt: TGCGCCAGCAGCCAAGATGCAGGGGTAGGTGGCTACACCTTC

v_gene: TRBV4-2
abundance: NA
d_gene: NA
j_gene: TRBJ1-1
CDR3aa: CASSHTVAQGGTNTEAFF
CDR3nt: TGTGCCAGCAGCCACACGGTGGCGCAGGGCGGAACGAACACTGAAGCTTTCTTT